Included here is one T cell receptor beta chain sequence, with context. This record belongs to a study of blood T cell repertoires in COVID-19. At the level of the study: PBMCs, B-cell-depleted T cells, or T cells were the source of the cDNA or gDNA that made up the material.

The V gene's germline CDR1 is SNHLY and CDR2 FYNNEI. Trimming removed 6 bases at V and 7 bases at J, with 18 bases between. CDR3 length: 14 amino acids. In the study's own analysis: Counts of nucleated cells, estimated from reference gene primer amplification, were obtained. Sequenced by immunoSEQ multiplex PCR; TCRdb stores in-frame clones only, minus some. V, J and clone size derive from that table, while D and trimming were established from the DNA sequence. The table has 120,000 or so clones, 81% seen once. The genes are TRBV2 and TRBJ1-2, with D possibly TRBD1 on 5 matching bases. The sample consisted of peripheral blood. The TCR was taken from a woman between 45 and 60 years old with acute or convalescent COVID-19. CDR3 in amino acids: CASSVQGTGGGYTF. The CDR3 DNA follows: TGTGCCAGCAGCGTCCAAGGGACCGGGGGTGGCTACACCTTC.